This TCR beta chain is drawn from a study of blood T cell repertoires in COVID-19 (TCRdb year 2020). Turning to the overall study: Samples from collaborators originated in the United States, Italy and Spain and spanned both the acute and convalescent phases of COVID-19. The prospective study material was composed of cDNA or gDNA derived from T cells, B-cell-depleted T cells, or PBMCs. Subjects who had been exposed to COVID-19, were actively infected with it, or had recovered from it provided the deeply sampled blood TCRbeta repertoires that made up the dataset. A freely available public database, intended as a resource for researchers studying the immune response to SARS-CoV-2, is where the repertoires were released. Samples were obtained from the ongoing ImmuneRACE study (first 160 participants) and from 1,000 to 1,500 subjects provided by 6 global collaborators. Sample metadata almost always included a de-identified subject ID, COVID-19 status, age in years and sex. Where available, HLA class I and class II types were taken from metadata supplied by the sample provider and were not determined by assay-based typing.

The immunoSEQ Assay, a bias-controlled multiplex PCR, was used to amplify TCRbeta CDR3 regions from genomic DNA. Regarding the original processing steps: Nucleated cell counts per sample were estimated from amplification of reference gene primers within the assay. Sequence reads were collapsed and filtered to measure the absolute abundance of every unique TCRbeta CDR3 rearrangement. For each sample, productive Simpson clonality was calculated by taking the square root of Simpson's diversity index across productive rearrangements. This immuneACCESS table, as held by TCRdb, lists in-frame sequences with V and J called but not all clones. Of the missing ones, under half trace to an unresolved V gene in checked studies; the others have no known cause. The DNA gave D and trimming, while V, J and clone size come from that table. For this sample the table gives some 200,000 clones, of which around 82% were detected only once. The ten biggest clones cover 7.5% of the sample.

Participants in the prospective study were enrolled through a virtual design, were aged roughly 18 to 100 years, and lived in roughly 24 United States geographic areas. In the prospective study, cohorts were assigned on the basis of participant-reported clinical history obtained from a screening survey and a study questionnaire. Recovered participants in ImmuneRACE Cohort 3 were defined as having two consecutive negative NP/OP PCR tests, clearance from a healthcare professional, or resolution of symptoms. Mobile phlebotomists in the prospective study collected whole blood, serum and a nasopharyngeal or oropharyngeal swab from every participant. Additional blood draws and questionnaires over an approximately 2-month period could optionally be provided by prospective study participants. Before DNA extraction, blood samples from the prospective study were shipped at room temperature or frozen. A word on this clone: The antigen it recognizes is unknown. Nothing much larger sits one base from this clone, and base qualities are not available.

Based on the germline V gene, the CDR1 and CDR2 sequences are KGHDR and SFDVKD. The CDR3 starts with the cysteine, ends with the phenylalanine, and has 19 residues. Solely the CDR3 DNA is kept, with 57 bases framed from the first base. V loses 0 bases, J loses 0 bases, and the germline ends lie 16 bases apart. Results and caveats for the whole study, not just this receptor: The quantity of clinical and demographic metadata differed by source and by participant and was supplied without curation.

The rearranged chain carries TRBV24-1 and TRBJ1-4; the D segment could be TRBD1, given 6 matching bases. This clonotype originated in a middle-aged man who had recovered from COVID-19. Source material: PBMCs or T cells enriched from blood (not recorded which). The CDR3 region: CATSDLGGGSTPTNEKLFF. Read as DNA, the sequence is TGTGCCACCAGTGATTTGGGGGGGGGCAGCACGCCAACTAATGAAAAACTGTTTTTT.